The rows below give T cell receptor beta chains drawn from one sample of a study of T cell repertoires in cytomegalovirus infection. Each CDR3 protein is one row after TCRdb ran MiXCR on the reads. The sample consists of roughly 200,000 distinct CDR3 sequences, approximately 18% of them appearing once. Sequencing used CD8+ T cells from PBMCs. These receptors all come from a human donor in good health (CMV status not recorded). Some clones in this sample may be carry-over from other donors' samples. Both conserved end residues are part of each CDR3. The D gene is left open where the match is weak. Some rows have no size entry. The others give once, few or many, or a class for an expanded clone.

TRBV6-6	-	-	TRBJ1-5	CASSYPQGTNQPQHF	TGTGCCAGCAGTTACCCTCAGGGGACTAATCAGCCCCAGCATTTT
TRBV7-9	few	TRBD1	TRBJ2-7	CASSLLTGESYEQYF	TGTGCCAGCAGCTTACTTACAGGGGAATCCTACGAGCAGTACTTC
TRBV29-1	-	TRBD1	TRBJ1-2	CSADLPGQPYGYTF	TGCAGCGCTGATCTTCCGGGACAGCCTTATGGCTACACCTTC
TRBV11-3	few	-	TRBJ2-1	CASSLWTQDEQFF	TGTGCCAGCAGCTTATGGACCCAGGATGAGCAGTTCTTC
TRBV6-5	-	TRBD1	TRBJ2-5	CASSDLQGAQETQYF	TGTGCCAGCAGCGACTTACAGGGGGCCCAAGAGACCCAGTACTTC
TRBV6-5	-	TRBD1	TRBJ2-7	CASFGTGAREQYF	TGTGCCAGCTTCGGGACAGGGGCTCGCGAGCAGTACTTC
TRBV12-3/TRBV12-4	once	-	TRBJ2-2	CASSLGSSTGELFF	TGTGCCAGCAGTTTGGGTTCTTCCACCGGGGAGCTGTTTTTT
TRBV7-2	few	-	TRBJ2-1	CASSLSAGFSYNEQFF	TGTGCCAGCAGCTTAAGTGCAGGCTTCTCCTACAATGAGCAGTTCTTC
TRBV7-9	-	-	TRBJ1-2	CASSSREEANYGYTF	TGTGCCAGCAGCTCCCGGGAGGAAGCTAACTATGGCTACACCTTC
TRBV24-1	few	-	TRBJ2-1	CATSDGGGRFF	TGTGCCACCAGTGATGGGGGCGGTCGGTTCTTC
TRBV28	-	-	TRBJ2-7	CASSYPSRRTNSYEQYF	TGTGCCAGCAGTTACCCCTCTCGACGGACCAACAGCTACGAGCAGTACTTC
TRBV30	-	-	TRBJ2-7	CAWSFPDSPRGEQYF	TGTGCCTGGAGTTTCCCGGACAGCCCTCGTGGCGAGCAGTACTTC
TRBV7-9	few	-	TRBJ2-7	CASSWVRGLEQYF	TGTGCCAGCAGCTGGGTGAGAGGGCTCGAGCAGTACTTC
TRBV6-2/TRBV6-3	-	-	TRBJ2-1	CASSFANYNEQFF	TGTGCCAGCAGTTTTGCAAACTACAATGAGCAGTTCTTC
TRBV12-3/TRBV12-4	few	TRBD1	TRBJ2-5	CASSLRRQGAETQYF	TGTGCCAGCAGTTTGAGGAGACAGGGGGCTGAGACCCAGTACTTC
TRBV27	-	-	TRBJ1-1	CASSPPGQNTEAFF	TGTGCCAGCAGTCCCCCCGGGCAGAACACTGAAGCTTTCTTT